This TCR beta chain came from a study of OX40 agonist ivuxolimab in advanced cancers. The length of the CDR3 is 15 residues. CDR1 is SEHNR and CDR2 is FQNEAQ in the germline V gene (reference sequence). Trimming took 2 bases from V and 7 from J, leaving 15 bases between them. Individuals having autoimmune disease history or systemic immunosuppression were not enrolled. Profiled with immunoSEQ multiplex PCR; TCRdb holds only in-frame clones, not every one. The profile shows 60,000 to 70,000 clones, 86% of them singletons. The origin of this receptor is an adult with an advanced solid tumor such as melanoma, head and neck, liver or kidney cancer. The starting material was CD4+ or CD8+ T cells sorted from blood, obtained in a trial of the OX40 agonist ivuxolimab. The genes are TRBV7-9 and TRBJ2-1, with D perhaps TRBD1 (6 bases). The DNA for the CDR3 is TGTGCCAGCAGCTTATATCAGGGGCTCTTGAATGAGCAGTTCTTC. Protein: CASSLYQGLLNEQFF.